The rows below give T cell receptor beta chains drawn from one sample of a study of blood T cells in healthy people across ages. TCRdb re-analysed the 5' RACE reads in MiXCR, keeping a single row per CDR3 protein. Among about 1.8 million distinct CDR3 sequences listed, roughly 50% were seen once. The sample consisted of blood. These receptors all stem from a woman aged 40 to 50 in good health. Each CDR3 is given with its conserved first and last residue. The D gene is left open where the match is weak. The size field is filled for only some rows; it gives once, few, many or a size class.

J gene | V gene | clone size | D gene | CDR3 DNA | CDR3 protein
TRBJ1-2 | TRBV19 | . | TRBD1 | TGTGCCAGTAGTTCGCTGAGGGGGCCGTATGGCTACACCTTC | CASSSLRGPYGYTF
TRBJ2-1 | TRBV27 | . | TRBD1 | TGTGCCAGCAGTCCGACAGGGGGCGCGTACAATGAGCGGTTCTTC | CASSPTGGAYNERFF
TRBJ2-5 | TRBV5-1 | . | TRBD1 | TGCGCCAGCAGCTCGGACAGGGGTTCGAGGGAGACCCAGTACTTC | CASSSDRGSRETQYF
TRBJ2-1 | TRBV7-2 | few | . | TGTGCCAGCAGCTTAGGTAGTAGGTTGGGACAATTTTACAATGAGCAGTTCTTC | CASSLGSRLGQFYNEQFF
TRBJ2-5 | TRBV6-2/TRBV6-3 | few | . | TGTGCCAGCAGTTTCCCTCAGGGGGGCCAAGAGACCCAGTACTTC | CASSFPQGGQETQYF
TRBJ1-6 | TRBV20-1 | . | TRBD1 | TGCAGTGCTGCGACAGGGGGCATGAATTCACCCCTCCACTTT | CSAATGGMNSPLHF
TRBJ2-3 | TRBV7-8 | few | . | TGTGCCAGCAGCCTTACAGCACGGGGCACAGATACGCAGTATTTT | CASSLTARGTDTQYF
TRBJ2-1 | TRBV12-3/TRBV12-4 | . | TRBD2 | TGTGCCAGCAGTTTAATAGCGGGGGTCTACAATGAGCAGTTCTTC | CASSLIAGVYNEQFF
TRBJ1-2 | TRBV20-1 | . | . | TGCAGTGCTGAAGAAAAGGGCTACACCTTC | CSAEEKGYTF
TRBJ1-1 | TRBV29-1 | . | . | TGCAGCGTTGCCGTTCTGGGCACGGACACTGAAGCTTTCTTT | CSVAVLGTDTEAFF
TRBJ2-1 | TRBV24-1 | . | TRBD2 | TGTGCCACCAGTGATGCATTGGCCGATTCGGGACTAGCTAGGTACAATGAGCAGTTCTTC | CATSDALADSGLARYNEQFF
TRBJ1-2 | TRBV20-1 | once | . | TGCAGTGCTAGTGCGGGCAGCAACTATGGCTACACCTTC | CSASAGSNYGYTF
TRBJ2-7 | TRBV6-6 | few | TRBD1 | TGTGCCAGCAGTTCCGGGACAGTCCCCGACGAGCAGTACTTC | CASSSGTVPDEQYF
TRBJ1-6 | TRBV14 | . | . | TGTGCCAGCAGCCAAGAAGTAACAGGACCTTCACCCCTCCACTTT | CASSQEVTGPSPLHF
TRBJ1-5 | TRBV29-1 | few | . | TGCAGCGTTGTAATAGGAAATAGCAATCAGCCCCAGCATTTT | CSVVIGNSNQPQHF
TRBJ1-5 | TRBV4-2 | . | . | TGTGCCAGCAGGAGCGGCAGGGAAAGCAATCAGCCCCAGCATTTT | CASRSGRESNQPQHF
TRBJ2-5 | TRBV20-1 | . | . | TGCAGTGGCCCGGGAGAGTGGGGGGTCAACGGGGAGACCCAGTACTTC | CSGPGEWGVNGETQYF
TRBJ2-1 | TRBV6-5 | . | TRBD2 | TGTGCCAGCAGAACCCGGGGGGGCCCATACGAGCAGTTCTTC | CASRTRGGPYEQFF
TRBJ1-6 | TRBV5-1 | . | TRBD1 | TGCGCCAGCAGCGCAGGGGACAGCGGGGGGTCACCCCTCCACTTT | CASSAGDSGGSPLHF
TRBJ2-3 | TRBV12-5 | few | TRBD1 | TGTGCTAGTGGTTTGGCCCCGGACAGGGGTACAGATACGCAGTATTTT | CASGLAPDRGTDTQYF
TRBJ2-5 | TRBV25-1 | few | . | TGTGCCAGCAGTGAAGGGACGGGAGAGACCCAGTACTTC | CASSEGTGETQYF
TRBJ2-5 | TRBV29-1 | . | . | TGCAGCGGAACTGGACAATTCCATGAGACCCAGTACTTC | CSGTGQFHETQYF
TRBJ2-3 | TRBV20-1 | few | . | TGCAGTGCCCTCGCAGATACGCAGTATTTT | CSALADTQYF
TRBJ1-1 | TRBV25-1 | . | TRBD1 | TGTGCCAGCAGAGACAGGGCGAACACTGAAGCTTTCTTT | CASRDRANTEAFF
TRBJ1-6 | TRBV28 | few | . | TGTGCCAGCAGTTCCCCGGGGGGCTCTGGTTCACCCCTCCACTTT | CASSSPGGSGSPLHF
TRBJ2-1 | TRBV7-2 | few | . | TGTGCCAGCAGCTTAGAGGCGAGTCGGGCGGTCTATAGTGAGCAGTTCTTC | CASSLEASRAVYSEQFF
TRBJ2-5 | TRBV29-1 | few | . | TGCAGCGTTGAGACGGGCGTTCAAGAGACCCAGTACTTC | CSVETGVQETQYF
TRBJ2-7 | TRBV6-6 | . | . | TGTGCCAGCAGTTACTCGACGACAGGAGCACTTTCCTACGAGCAGTACTTC | CASSYSTTGALSYEQYF